This T cell receptor beta chain is drawn from a study of T cells expressing NK-cell markers. Study-level points and caveats: There were several donors in whom these clonotypes also led the CD3+CD56-NKG2C+ fraction.

For this clonotype: The target antigen is unknown.

UMIs were included in TCR beta cDNA generated by 5'RACE template switching. TCRdb processed the 5' RACE reads again and assigns one entry to each CDR3 protein, with no DNA. The sample totals 500,000 or so distinct CDR3 sequences; its top ten clones hold around 3.3%. The CDR3 runs 15 residues. The material sequenced was blood T cells: a sorted CD56 or NKG2C T cell subset, CD4+ or CD8+ T cells, or bulk PBMC T cells (not recorded which). This receptor was taken from a man in his late teens or twenties in good health. The J gene is TRBJ2-7, the V gene TRBV12-3 or TRBV12-4. This CDR3 reads CASSWFSAEVGEQYF.